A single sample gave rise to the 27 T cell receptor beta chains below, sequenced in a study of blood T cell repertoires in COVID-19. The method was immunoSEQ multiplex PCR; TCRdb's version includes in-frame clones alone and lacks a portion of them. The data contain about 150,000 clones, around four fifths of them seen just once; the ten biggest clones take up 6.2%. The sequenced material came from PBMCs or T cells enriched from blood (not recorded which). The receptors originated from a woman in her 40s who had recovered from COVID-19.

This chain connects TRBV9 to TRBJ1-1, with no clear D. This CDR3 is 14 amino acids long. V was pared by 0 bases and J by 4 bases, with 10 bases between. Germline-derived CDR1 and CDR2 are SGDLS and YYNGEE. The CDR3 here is CASSVVDDSTEAFF. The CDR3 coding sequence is TGTGCCAGCAGCGTAGTAGACGACTCCACTGAAGCTTTCTTT.

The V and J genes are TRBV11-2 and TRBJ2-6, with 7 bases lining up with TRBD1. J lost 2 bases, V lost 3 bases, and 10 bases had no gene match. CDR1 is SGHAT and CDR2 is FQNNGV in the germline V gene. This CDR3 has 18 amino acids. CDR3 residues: CASSFRRQGGTGANVLTF. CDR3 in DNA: TGTGCCAGCAGCTTTCGCCGACAGGGTGGGACTGGGGCCAACGTCCTGACTTTC.

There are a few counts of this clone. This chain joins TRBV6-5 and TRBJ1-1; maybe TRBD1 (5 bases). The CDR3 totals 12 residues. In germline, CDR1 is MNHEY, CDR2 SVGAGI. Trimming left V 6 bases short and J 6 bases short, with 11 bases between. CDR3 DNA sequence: TGTGCCAGCAGGATATTAGGGGCTGAAGCTTTCTTT. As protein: CASRILGAEAFF.

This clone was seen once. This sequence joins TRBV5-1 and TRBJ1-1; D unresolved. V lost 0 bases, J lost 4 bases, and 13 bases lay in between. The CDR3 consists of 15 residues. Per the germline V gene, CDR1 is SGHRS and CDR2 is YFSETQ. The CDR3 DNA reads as TGCGCCAGCAGCTTGGATCCGGACTGGGGCACTGAAGCTTTCTTT. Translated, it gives CASSLDPDWGTEAFF.

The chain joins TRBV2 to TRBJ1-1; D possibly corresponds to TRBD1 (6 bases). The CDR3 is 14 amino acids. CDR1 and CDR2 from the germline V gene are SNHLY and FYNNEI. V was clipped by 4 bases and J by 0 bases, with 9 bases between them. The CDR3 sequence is CASSGDNMNTEAFF. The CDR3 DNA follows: TGTGCCAGCAGTGGGGACAACATGAACACTGAAGCTTTCTTT. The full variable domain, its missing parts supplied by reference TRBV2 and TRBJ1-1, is EPEVTQTPSHQVTQMGQEVILRCVPISNHLYFYWYRQILGQKVEFLVSFYNNEISEKSEIFDDQFSVERPDGSNFTLKIRSTKLEDSAMYFCASSGDNMNTEAFFGQGTRLTVV.

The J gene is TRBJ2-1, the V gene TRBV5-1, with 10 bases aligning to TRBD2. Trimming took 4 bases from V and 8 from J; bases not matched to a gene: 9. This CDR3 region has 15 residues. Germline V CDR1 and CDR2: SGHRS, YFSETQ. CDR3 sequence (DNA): TGCGCCAGCAGCACTGAAGCGGGGGGGCCGTATGAGCAGTTCTTC. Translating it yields CASSTEAGGPYEQFF.

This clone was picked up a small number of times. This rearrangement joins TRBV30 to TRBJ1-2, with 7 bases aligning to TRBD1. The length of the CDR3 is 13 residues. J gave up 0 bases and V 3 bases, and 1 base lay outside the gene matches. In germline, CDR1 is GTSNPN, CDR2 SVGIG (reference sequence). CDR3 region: CAWSDRANYGYTF. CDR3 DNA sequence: TGTGCCTGGAGCGACAGGGCTAACTATGGCTACACCTTC.

The CDR3, as DNA: TGTGCCAGCAGTCCGCGGGTGGGCCCGAACACTGAAGCTTTCTTT. It codes for CASSPRVGPNTEAFF. The chain links TRBV2 to TRBJ1-1; D is undetermined. Germline V gene sequence: CDR1 SNHLY, CDR2 FYNNEI. Deletions cut 5 bases from V and 1 base from J, with 14 bases between. This CDR3 has 15 amino acids.

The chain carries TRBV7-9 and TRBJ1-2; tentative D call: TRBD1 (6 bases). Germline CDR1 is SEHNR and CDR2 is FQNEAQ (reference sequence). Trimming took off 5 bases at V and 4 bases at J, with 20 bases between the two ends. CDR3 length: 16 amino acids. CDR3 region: CASSPSPEGGPYGYTF. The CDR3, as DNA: TGTGCCAGCAGCCCGAGCCCTGAAGGGGGACCCTATGGCTACACCTTC.

This chain's CDR3 is CASSPSGTYNEQFF. The CDR3, as DNA: TGCGCCAGCAGCCCTAGCGGGACTTACAATGAGCAGTTCTTC. J is TRBJ2-1 and V is TRBV5-1; the match to TRBD2 covers 9 bases. This CDR3 is 14 amino acids long. V was pared by 4 bases and J by 4 bases, with 3 bases of the junction left unmatched. Germline CDR1 is SGHRS and CDR2 is YFSETQ.

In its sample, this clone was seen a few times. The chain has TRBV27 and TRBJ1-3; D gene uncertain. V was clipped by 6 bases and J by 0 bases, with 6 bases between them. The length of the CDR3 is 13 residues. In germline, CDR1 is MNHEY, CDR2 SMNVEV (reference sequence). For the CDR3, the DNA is TGTGCCAGCAGGCCTATCTCTGGAAACACCATATATTTT. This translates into CASRPISGNTIYF.

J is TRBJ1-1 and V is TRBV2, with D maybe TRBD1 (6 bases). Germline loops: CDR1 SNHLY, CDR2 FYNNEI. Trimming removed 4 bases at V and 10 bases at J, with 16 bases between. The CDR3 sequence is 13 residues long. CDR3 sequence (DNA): TGTGCCAGCAGTGTTAGCGGGGGCACAGGAGCTTTCTTT. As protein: CASSVSGGTGAFF.

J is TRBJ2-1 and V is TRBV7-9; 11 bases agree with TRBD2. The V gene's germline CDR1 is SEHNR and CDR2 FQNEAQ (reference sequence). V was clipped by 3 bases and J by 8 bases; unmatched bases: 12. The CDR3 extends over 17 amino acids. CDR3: CASSFEPGLAVGDEQFF. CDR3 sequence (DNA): TGTGCCAGCAGCTTTGAACCGGGACTAGCGGTAGGTGATGAGCAGTTCTTC.

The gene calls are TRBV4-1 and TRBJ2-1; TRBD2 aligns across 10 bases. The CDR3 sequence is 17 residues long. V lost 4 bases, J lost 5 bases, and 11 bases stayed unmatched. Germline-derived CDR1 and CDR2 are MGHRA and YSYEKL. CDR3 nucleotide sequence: TGCGCCAGCAGCCTCCGAACGCTAGCGGGGGAGCACAATGAGCAGTTCTTC. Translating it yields CASSLRTLAGEHNEQFF.

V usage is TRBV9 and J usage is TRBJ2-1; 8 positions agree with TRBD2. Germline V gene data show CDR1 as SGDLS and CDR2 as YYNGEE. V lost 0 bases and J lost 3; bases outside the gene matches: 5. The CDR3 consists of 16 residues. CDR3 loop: CASSVEGSGDYNEQFF. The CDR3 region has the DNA TGTGCCAGCAGCGTAGAAGGTAGCGGGGACTACAATGAGCAGTTCTTC.

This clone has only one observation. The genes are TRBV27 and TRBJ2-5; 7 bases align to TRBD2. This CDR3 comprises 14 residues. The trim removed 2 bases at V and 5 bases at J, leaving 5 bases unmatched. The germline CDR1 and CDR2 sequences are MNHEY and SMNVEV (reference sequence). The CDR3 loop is CASSLTAGRETQYF. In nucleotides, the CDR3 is TGTGCCAGCAGTTTAACAGCGGGAAGGGAGACCCAGTACTTC.

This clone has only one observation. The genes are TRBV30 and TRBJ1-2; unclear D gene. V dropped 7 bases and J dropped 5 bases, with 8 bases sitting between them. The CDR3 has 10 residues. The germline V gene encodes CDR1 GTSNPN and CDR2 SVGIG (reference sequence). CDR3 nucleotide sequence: TGTGCCTCCCTGACTTATGGCTACACCTTC. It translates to CASLTYGYTF. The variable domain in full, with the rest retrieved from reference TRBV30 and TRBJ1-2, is SQTIHQWPATLVQPVGSPLSLECTVEGTSNPNLYWYRQAAGRGLQLLFYSVGIGQISSEVPQNLSASRPQDRQFILSSKKLLLSDSGFYLCASLTYGYTFGSGTRLTVV.

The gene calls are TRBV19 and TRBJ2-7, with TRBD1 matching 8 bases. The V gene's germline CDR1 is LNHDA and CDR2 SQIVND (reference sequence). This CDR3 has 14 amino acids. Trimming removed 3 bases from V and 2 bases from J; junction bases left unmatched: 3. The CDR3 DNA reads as TGTGCCAGTAGTATGGGGACAGGAACCTACGAGCAGTACTTC. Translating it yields CASSMGTGTYEQYF. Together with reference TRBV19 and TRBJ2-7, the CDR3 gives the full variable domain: DGGITQSPKYLFRKEGQNVTLSCEQNLNHDAMYWYRQDPGQGLRLIYYSQIVNDFQKGDIAEGYSVSREKKESFPLTVTSAQKNPTAFYLCASSMGTGTYEQYFGPGTRLTVT.

The CDR3 reads CASSFLSRGEAFF. Written as DNA, the CDR3 is TGTGCCAGCAGCTTCCTAAGTCGGGGTGAAGCTTTCTTT. The chain is built from TRBV12-3 or TRBV12-4 and TRBJ1-1; D unclear. This CDR3 is 13 amino acids long. V was shortened by 6 bases and J by 7 bases, with 15 bases between the two germline ends.

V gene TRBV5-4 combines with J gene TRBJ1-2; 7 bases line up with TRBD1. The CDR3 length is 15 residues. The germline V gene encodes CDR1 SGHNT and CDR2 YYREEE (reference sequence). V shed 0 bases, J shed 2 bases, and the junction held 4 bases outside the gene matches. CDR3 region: CASSLAGGTNYGYTF. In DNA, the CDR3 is TGTGCCAGCAGCTTGGCAGGGGGGACCAACTATGGCTACACCTTC.

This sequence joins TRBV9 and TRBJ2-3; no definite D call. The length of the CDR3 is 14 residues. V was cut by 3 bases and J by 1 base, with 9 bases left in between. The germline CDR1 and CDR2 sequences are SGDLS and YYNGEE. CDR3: CASSAPEGTDTQYF. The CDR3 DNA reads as TGTGCCAGCAGCGCCCCCGAGGGCACAGATACGCAGTATTTT. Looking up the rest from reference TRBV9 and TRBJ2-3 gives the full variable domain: DSGVTQTPKHLITATGQRVTLRCSPRSGDLSVYWYQQSLDQGLQFLIQYYNGEERAKGNILERFSAQQFPDLHSELNLSSLELGDSALYFCASSAPEGTDTQYFGPGTRLTVL.

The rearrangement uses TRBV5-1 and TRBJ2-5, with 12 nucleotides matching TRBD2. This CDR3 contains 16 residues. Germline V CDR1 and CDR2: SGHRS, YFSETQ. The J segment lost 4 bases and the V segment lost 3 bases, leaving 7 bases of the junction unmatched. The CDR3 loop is CASSSSTSGGPETQYF. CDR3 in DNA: TGCGCCAGCAGCTCGTCGACTAGCGGGGGACCAGAGACCCAGTACTTC.

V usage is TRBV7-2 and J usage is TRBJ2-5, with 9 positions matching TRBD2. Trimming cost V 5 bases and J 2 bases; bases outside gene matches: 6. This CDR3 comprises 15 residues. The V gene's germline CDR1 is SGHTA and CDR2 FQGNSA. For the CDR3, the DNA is TGTGCCAGCAGCCCGAGCGGGGGGATACAAGAGACCCAGTACTTC. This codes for CASSPSGGIQETQYF.

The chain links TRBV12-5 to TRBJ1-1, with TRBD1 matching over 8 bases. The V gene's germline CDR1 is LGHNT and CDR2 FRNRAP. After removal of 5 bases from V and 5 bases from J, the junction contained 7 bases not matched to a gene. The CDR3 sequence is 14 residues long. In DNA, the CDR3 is TGTGCTAGTGGTGCCCAGGGGGCTGAGACTGAAGCTTTCTTT. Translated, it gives CASGAQGAETEAFF.

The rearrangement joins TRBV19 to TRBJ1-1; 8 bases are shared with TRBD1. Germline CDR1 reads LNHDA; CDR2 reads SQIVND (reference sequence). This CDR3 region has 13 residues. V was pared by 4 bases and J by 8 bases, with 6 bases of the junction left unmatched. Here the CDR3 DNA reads TGTGCCAGTAGTAACGTTTGGGACAGGGAAGCTTTCTTT. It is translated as CASSNVWDREAFF.

CDR3 amino acids: CASSLGTGAYEQYF. The CDR3 DNA follows: TGTGCCAGCAGTTTAGGGACAGGAGCGTACGAGCAGTACTTC. The chain couples TRBV28 to TRBJ2-7; 8 bases are shared with TRBD1. Germline values: CDR1 MDHEN, CDR2 SYDVKM. CDR3 length equals 14 residues. Trimming at V came to 2 bases and at J to 4 bases, leaving 4 bases not matched to a gene.

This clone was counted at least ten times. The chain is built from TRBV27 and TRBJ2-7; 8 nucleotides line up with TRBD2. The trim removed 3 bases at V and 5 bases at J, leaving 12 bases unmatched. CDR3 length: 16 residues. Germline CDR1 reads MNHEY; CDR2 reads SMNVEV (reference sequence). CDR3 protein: CASSFLGGAGVDEQYF. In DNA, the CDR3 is TGTGCCAGCAGTTTCCTAGGGGGAGCGGGAGTCGACGAGCAGTACTTC.